Each of the 6 T cell receptor beta chains below was sequenced from the same sample in a study of T cells in localized non-small cell lung cancer. Data came from immunoSEQ multiplex PCR; TCRdb stores just in-frame clones and leaves some out. The table records around 31,000 clones, 94% of them present only once. Sequenced material: peripheral blood, taken before any cancer treatment. These receptors were collected from a woman between 40 and 69 years old with stage I lung adenocarcinoma.

This clone appeared a single time. CDR3 sequence (DNA): TGCGCCAGCAGTGACGGCAGGGGATCCTACAATGAGCAGTTCTTC. It codes for CASSDGRGSYNEQFF. This chain links TRBV10-1 with TRBJ2-1; perhaps TRBD1 as D (6 bases). CDR1 WNHNN and CDR2 SYGVQD come from the germline V gene (reference sequence). V lost 3 bases and J lost 1, with 10 bases in between. The CDR3 loop spans 15 amino acids.

Only a few counts were recorded for this clone. The chain carries TRBV28 and TRBJ2-3; unclear D gene. This CDR3 region has 12 residues. V gave up 6 bases and J gave up 6 bases, with 10 bases separating them. Germline lookup yields CDR1 MDHEN and CDR2 SYDVKM. The CDR3 spells CASRSPLDTQYF. DNA for the CDR3: TGTGCCAGCAGGTCTCCACTTGATACGCAGTATTTT. Variable domain in full (rest from reference TRBV28 and TRBJ2-3): DVKVTQSSRYLVKRTGEKVFLECVQDMDHENMFWYRQDPGLGLRLIYFSYDVKMKEKGDIPEGYSVSREKKERFSLILESASTNQTSMYLCASRSPLDTQYFGPGTRLTVL.

The chain joins TRBV4-2 to TRBJ2-1; D not resolved. Trimming cost V 1 base and J 0 bases, with 7 bases left between them. The CDR3 is made up of 15 amino acids. The germline CDR1 and CDR2 sequences are LGHNA and YNFKEQ. This CDR3 is CASSQGRSSYNEQFF. The CDR3 nucleotides are TGTGCCAGCAGCCAAGGCCGCAGCTCCTACAATGAGCAGTTCTTC.

The rearrangement joins TRBV9 to TRBJ2-1, with 7 nucleotides matching TRBD2. Germline V gene lookup returns CDR1 SGDLS and CDR2 YYNGEE. The length of the CDR3 is 16 residues. V dropped 3 bases and J dropped 4; count of bases not matched to a gene: 10. DNA of the CDR3: TGTGCCAGCAGCGGCGGACTGGGAGGGACGTACAATGAGCAGTTCTTC. Protein: CASSGGLGGTYNEQFF.

J is TRBJ1-4 and V is TRBV6-6; no firm D call. The CDR3 loop spans 14 amino acids. Germline CDR1 MNHNY, CDR2 SVGAGI (reference sequence). The V gene lost 6 bases and the J gene lost 8 bases, with 16 bases spanning the gap. The CDR3 bases are TGTGCCAGCAGGTCCGTCGGGTTTCGGGAAAAACTGTTTTTT. This gives the protein CASRSVGFREKLFF.

J is TRBJ1-1 and V is TRBV6-5; D gene unclear. This CDR3 is 13 amino acids long. The V end was cut by 6 bases, the J end by 1 base, with 9 bases between. Germline V gives CDR1 MNHEY, CDR2 SVGAGI. This chain's CDR3 is CASSPWGNTEAFF. The CDR3 coding sequence is TGTGCCAGCAGCCCCTGGGGGAACACTGAAGCTTTCTTT.